These T cell receptor beta chains were read from a single sample in a study of persistence of HIV-infected CD4 T cells. No cognate antigen is known for these TCRs. Libraries were prepared by immunoSEQ multiplex PCR; TCRdb keeps only in-frame clonotypes and omits some of them. This sample has 40,000 to 50,000 clones; around 80% occur once, and the top ten carry 2.5% to 3.5%. Material: CD4+ T cells sorted from PBMCs after roughly 18-hour stimulation, obtained from a patient who received antiretroviral therapy. These receptors originate from an adult man with HIV who was CMV-seropositive. Both conserved end residues are part of each CDR3. A D gene is named only where the DNA matches it firmly. The size field is filled for only some rows; it gives once, few, many or a size class.

TRBV11-3,-,TRBJ1-1,-,TGTGCCAGCAGCTTGAACAGCTTGAACACTGAAGCTTTCTTT,CASSLNSLNTEAFF
TRBV19,-,TRBJ2-2,-,TGTGCCAGTACCCCACGGAGGGGGGGCCGTAGCGGGGAGCTGTTTTTT,CASTPRRGGRSGELFF
TRBV7-2,-,TRBJ1-2,TRBD1,TGTGCCAGCAGCTTAGCGAAGGGGGCCCCTACCTATGGCTACACCTTC,CASSLAKGAPTYGYTF
TRBV27,-,TRBJ2-6,-,TGTGCCAGCAGTTTAATGAGGGGCTCTGGGGCCAACGTCCTGACTTTC,CASSLMRGSGANVLTF
TRBV6-5,-,TRBJ1-1,-,TGTGCCAGCAGCCTGGCCGGGACGGGATTTAATGGGGCTTTCTTT,CASSLAGTGFNGAFF
TRBV21-1,-,TRBJ2-1,-,TGTGCCAGCAGCAATGATCTGCTAGCGGGTTACAATGAGCAGTTCTTC,CASSNDLLAGYNEQFF
TRBV6-5,once,TRBJ1-5,TRBD1,TGTGCCAGCAGTTCTGGACAGGGTGGGTTTCAGCCCCAGCATTTT,CASSSGQGGFQPQHF
TRBV18,-,TRBJ1-1,TRBD1,TGTGCCAGCTCACCACCCGGGACAGGCTCGGGAATCACTGAAGCTTTCTTT,CASSPPGTGSGITEAFF
TRBV11-3,-,TRBJ2-2,-,TGTGCCAGCACCGACAGACCGAACACCGGGGAGCTGTTTTTT,CASTDRPNTGELFF
TRBV9,-,TRBJ2-1,-,TGTGCCAGCGGTTTGGGCTTCTACAATGAGCAGTTCTTC,CASGLGFYNEQFF
TRBV6-5,-,TRBJ1-2,-,TGTGCCAGCAGTTTGGACAGCGCTCCTTATGGCTACACCTTC,CASSLDSAPYGYTF
TRBV7-6,few,TRBJ2-7,TRBD1,TGTGCCAGCAGCGCACAGGGGACCTACGAGCAGTACTTC,CASSAQGTYEQYF
TRBV2,-,TRBJ1-1,-,TGTGCCAGCAGTGATTGGGGGCAGGCCCAAGCTTTCTTT,CASSDWGQAQAFF
TRBV30,once,TRBJ1-3,TRBD1,TGTGCCTGGAGTGGGGACAGGGGAGACACCATATATTTT,CAWSGDRGDTIYF
TRBV6-5,-,TRBJ1-2,-,TGTGCCGCGAGTGCGCAGTGGTCCGGCTATGGCTACACCTTC,CAASAQWSGYGYTF
TRBV10-1,-,TRBJ2-5,-,TGCGCCAGCAGTGATGGAGGGACGGGGGAGACCCAGTACTTC,CASSDGGTGETQYF
TRBV3-1/TRBV3-2,-,TRBJ2-1,-,TGTGCCAGCAGCCGAACTAGCAATGAGCAGTTCTTC,CASSRTSNEQFF